This entry lists 13 T cell receptor beta chains sequenced from one sample in a study of cytomegalovirus exposure and HLA in healthy donors. Primers for the PCR totalled 60 Vbeta and 13 Jbeta. Only in-frame clones appear in the TCRdb table, and some are missing; sequencing was by immunoSEQ multiplex PCR. Among about 110,000 clones listed, roughly four fifths were seen once. The sequencing sample was made of PBMCs. The receptor source for this set is a man in his fifties in good health and CMV-seronegative.

The genes are TRBV4-2 and TRBJ2-3, with 7 bases matching TRBD2. V dropped 0 bases and J dropped 2; count of bases not matched to a gene: 5. The CDR3 totals 16 residues. In germline, CDR1 is LGHNA, CDR2 YNFKEQ. The chain's CDR3 is CASSQDHGLDTDTQYF. As DNA, the CDR3 is TGTGCCAGCAGCCAAGATCACGGACTAGACACAGATACGCAGTATTTT.

V usage is TRBV5-1 and J usage is TRBJ1-5; D perhaps matches TRBD1 (6 bases). There are 16 residues in the CDR3. Trimming left V 5 bases short and J 1 base short, with 16 bases between. Looked up from germline, CDR1 is SGHRS and CDR2 is YFSETQ. The CDR3 DNA sequence: TGCGCCAGCAGATCCGGGGGGCCAACGAGCAATCAGCCCCAGCATTTT. This sequence encodes CASRSGGPTSNQPQHF. The entire variable domain, with the rest obtained from reference TRBV5-1 and TRBJ1-5, is as follows: KAGVTQTPRYLIKTRGQQVTLSCSPISGHRSVSWYQQTPGQGLQFLFEYFSETQRNKGNFPGRFSGRQFSNSRSEMNVSTLELGDSALYLCASRSGGPTSNQPQHFGDGTRLSIL.

This clone was observed a single time. This chain uses TRBV19 with TRBJ2-3; 8 bases agree with TRBD2. The CDR3 is made up of 16 amino acids. The germline V gene has CDR1 LNHDA and CDR2 SQIVND (reference sequence). V trimming: 4 bases; J trimming: 2 bases; junction bases outside the gene matches: 8. This chain's CDR3 is CASSSSTSGYTDTQYF. The CDR3 DNA follows: TGTGCCAGTAGTAGCTCCACTAGCGGCTACACAGATACGCAGTATTTT.

V gene TRBV6-6 combines with J gene TRBJ2-3, with 7 bases that match TRBD2. The CDR3 extends over 13 amino acids. The V segment lost 7 bases and the J segment 3 bases; nucleotides outside the gene matches: 4. The germline V gene has CDR1 MNHNY and CDR2 SVGAGI (reference sequence). CDR3 in amino acids: CASKEGGTDTQYF. In nucleotides, the CDR3 is TGTGCCAGCAAGGAGGGAGGGACAGATACGCAGTATTTT.

V usage is TRBV29-1 and J usage is TRBJ1-1; weak D call: TRBD1 (6 bases). From germline, CDR1 is SQVTM and CDR2 ANQGSEA. V was trimmed by 0 bases and J by 8 bases, leaving 13 bases between them. The CDR3 has 13 residues. The CDR3 loop reads CSVEEGAGLEAFF. The CDR3 nucleotides read TGCAGCGTTGAAGAGGGGGCAGGCCTAGAAGCTTTCTTT.

This clone was observed a handful of times. The genes are TRBV13 and TRBJ2-3; TRBD1 matches 7 bases. The germline V gene encodes CDR1 PRHDT and CDR2 FYEKMQ (reference sequence). V dropped 5 bases and J dropped 0; count of bases not matched to a gene: 8. The CDR3 sequence is 16 residues long. CDR3 DNA: TGTGCCAGCAGCCCCAGGGGGATCCCTAGCACAGATACGCAGTATTTT. This codes for CASSPRGIPSTDTQYF.

The chain couples TRBV5-5 to TRBJ1-2; 7 nucleotides line up with TRBD1. The CDR3 runs to 15 residues. Trimming removed 0 bases from V and 5 bases from J; junction bases left unmatched: 7. CDR1 is SGHKS and CDR2 is YYEKEE in the germline V gene (reference sequence). CDR3 loop: CASSLVQGLGYGYTF. The CDR3 nucleotides read TGTGCCAGCAGCTTGGTACAGGGGCTTGGATATGGCTACACCTTC.

The chain joins TRBV7-9 to TRBJ2-4; D is possibly TRBD1 (7 bases). CDR1 and CDR2 from the germline V gene are SEHNR and FQNEAQ (reference sequence). V was trimmed by 5 bases and J by 2 bases, leaving 22 bases between them. This CDR3 contains 18 residues. DNA for the CDR3: TGTGCCAGCAGCCCCCCCCTTCGACAGGGAGGAACCAAAAACATTCAGTACTTC. Amino acids: CASSPPLRQGGTKNIQYF.

The chain carries TRBV4-3 and TRBJ2-7; D unresolved. The V gene's germline CDR1 is LGHNA and CDR2 YSLEER. The CDR3 has 16 residues. V was clipped by 0 bases and J by 2 bases, with 14 bases between them. The CDR3 region is CASSQDRQFAAYEQYF. The DNA for the CDR3 is TGCGCCAGCAGCCAAGATCGGCAGTTTGCGGCCTACGAGCAGTACTTC.

This clone has only one observation. The rearrangement joins TRBV30 to TRBJ2-7; 10 nucleotides line up with TRBD1. The CDR3 sequence is 13 residues long. Germline CDR1 reads GTSNPN; CDR2 reads SVGIG (reference sequence). V gave up 4 bases and J gave up 9 bases; unmatched junction bases: 9. CDR3 protein: CAWKTGGDSGQYF. In DNA, the CDR3 is TGTGCCTGGAAGACAGGGGGCGATTCGGGGCAGTACTTC. Complete variable domain (other parts from reference TRBV30 and TRBJ2-7): SQTIHQWPATLVQPVGSPLSLECTVEGTSNPNLYWYRQAAGRGLQLLFYSVGIGQISSEVPQNLSASRPQDRQFILSSKKLLLSDSGFYLCAWKTGGDSGQYFGPGTRLTVT.

The chain joins TRBV7-7 to TRBJ2-6; a possible D gene is TRBD2 (5 bases). CDR1 and CDR2 from the germline V gene are SSHAT and FNYEAQ (reference sequence). The CDR3 runs to 13 residues. V lost 4 bases and J 8 bases, leaving 9 bases between the germline ends. The CDR3 DNA sequence: TGTGCCAGCAGCTCCGGGATTACCAACGTCCTGACTTTC. Translating it yields CASSSGITNVLTF.

The chain joins TRBV7-3 to TRBJ2-5, with 9 bases identical to TRBD1. The V segment lost 4 bases and the J segment 5 bases; nucleotides outside the gene matches: 5. CDR1 SGHTA and CDR2 FQGTGA come from the germline V gene. The CDR3 totals 14 residues. The CDR3 loop is CASSYTGGAETQYF. In nucleotides, the CDR3 is TGTGCCAGCAGCTACACAGGGGGCGCGGAGACCCAGTACTTC.

The sample holds a few counts of this clone. The V gene is TRBV21-1, the J gene TRBJ2-3; TRBD1 is the table's D call and was not checked against the DNA. TRBV21-1 is tagged as a pseudogene. The CDR3 contains 19 residues. CDR3 protein: CASSKADRGTNANTDTQYF. The CDR3 bases are TGTGCCAGCAGCAAAGCAGACAGGGGCACCAACGCTAACACAGATACGCAGTATTTT.